This is a list of T cell receptor beta chains from one sample in a study of tumor-infiltrating lymphocytes in primary liver carcinoma. From the multiplex PCR reads, TCRdb called clonotypes with MiXCR, one entry per CDR3 protein. The table has roughly 80,000 distinct CDR3 sequences, 72% seen once. Material for sequencing was liver tumor tissue from sampling region 1. The receptors originated from a man aged 35 to 55 with primary liver carcinoma and hepatitis B virus infection. Both conserved end residues are part of each CDR3. Each record gives: clone size, J gene, V gene, D gene, CDR3 DNA, CDR3 protein. The D gene is left open where the match is weak. Clone sizes are given selectively: once, few, many, or a class where the clone is expanded.

abundance: NA; j_gene: TRBJ2-2; v_gene: TRBV14; d_gene: NA; CDR3nt: TGTGCCAGCAGCCAATCAAGGGCGGCCAACACCGGGAAGCTGTTTTTT; CDR3aa: CASSQSRAANTGKLFF
abundance: many; j_gene: TRBJ1-5; v_gene: TRBV4-2; d_gene: NA; CDR3nt: TGTGCCAGCAGCCAAGATGTACAGGGTAGCAATCAGCCCCAGCATTTT; CDR3aa: CASSQDVQGSNQPQHF
abundance: many; j_gene: TRBJ2-7; v_gene: TRBV5-1; d_gene: NA; CDR3nt: TGCGCCAGCAGCTTGGCGTCCCTGGCCTACGAGCAGTACTTC; CDR3aa: CASSLASLAYEQYF
abundance: NA; j_gene: TRBJ2-5; v_gene: TRBV11-2; d_gene: TRBD2; CDR3nt: TGTGCCAGCAGCTTACGTCCTGGACTAGCGGTGTACCAAGAGACTCAGCACTTC; CDR3aa: CASSLRPGLAVYQETQHF
abundance: NA; j_gene: TRBJ2-4; v_gene: TRBV29-1; d_gene: NA; CDR3nt: TGCAGCCCGAACCCCGACAGCTCAAAAGCCAAAAACATTAAGTACTTC; CDR3aa: CSPNPDSSKAKNIKYF
abundance: NA; j_gene: TRBJ2-7; v_gene: TRBV7-9; d_gene: TRBD1; CDR3nt: TGTGCCAGCAGTCGTTCCGGACAGGGAGTAATCTTCGAGCAGTACTTC; CDR3aa: CASSRSGQGVIFEQYF
abundance: NA; j_gene: TRBJ2-7; v_gene: TRBV11-2; d_gene: NA; CDR3nt: TGTGCCAGCATCCTATCTGTCGGAATATCCTACGAGCAGCACTTC; CDR3aa: CASILSVGISYEQHF
abundance: NA; j_gene: TRBJ2-7; v_gene: TRBV6-1; d_gene: TRBD2; CDR3nt: TGTGCCAGCGTATGGGTAGCGGGGCTTGATCTCTCCTACGAGCAGTACTTT; CDR3aa: CASVWVAGLDLSYEQYF
abundance: once; j_gene: TRBJ2-3; v_gene: TRBV6-1; d_gene: NA; CDR3nt: TGTGCCAGCCGGGGATCTGTCTCGGGCACATATACGCAGTATTTT; CDR3aa: CASRGSVSGTYTQYF
abundance: NA; j_gene: TRBJ2-7; v_gene: TRBV28; d_gene: NA; CDR3nt: TGTGTCAGCAGTTCCCTCGTAGGGGTCTCCTACGAGCAGTACTTC; CDR3aa: CVSSSLVGVSYEQYF
abundance: NA; j_gene: TRBJ1-1; v_gene: TRBV5-1; d_gene: NA; CDR3nt: TGCGCCAGCAGCCCCGGGAGGGGGAACACTGAAGCTTTCTTT; CDR3aa: CASSPGRGNTEAFF
abundance: NA; j_gene: TRBJ2-7; v_gene: TRBV12-3/TRBV12-4; d_gene: NA; CDR3nt: TGTGCCAGCAGTAGGACTGAAGCTCACTACGAGCAGTACTTC; CDR3aa: CASSRTEAHYEQYF
abundance: many; j_gene: TRBJ1-6; v_gene: TRBV30; d_gene: NA; CDR3nt: TGTGCCTGGAGTCCACCGGGCCTAAGTAATTCACCCCTCCACTTT; CDR3aa: CAWSPPGLSNSPLHF
abundance: NA; j_gene: TRBJ1-1; v_gene: TRBV5-1; d_gene: NA; CDR3nt: TGCGCCAGCAGCTTGGACCCAGGGGACGACACTGAAGCTTTCTTT; CDR3aa: CASSLDPGDDTEAFF
abundance: NA; j_gene: TRBJ2-3; v_gene: TRBV5-4; d_gene: NA; CDR3nt: TGTGCCAGCAGCTTACGGGTCCCAGGTGGGGCAGATATGCAGTATTTT; CDR3aa: CASSLRVPGGADMQYF
abundance: once; j_gene: TRBJ2-7; v_gene: TRBV10-2; d_gene: NA; CDR3nt: TGCGCCAGCAGGCATTCCTACGGGCAATACTTC; CDR3aa: CASRHSYGQYF
abundance: NA; j_gene: TRBJ2-7; v_gene: TRBV5-6; d_gene: NA; CDR3nt: TGTGCCAGCAGCTCGAAAAGCTGCGAGCAGTACTTC; CDR3aa: CASSSKSCEQYF
abundance: many; j_gene: TRBJ2-7; v_gene: TRBV29-1; d_gene: TRBD1; CDR3nt: TGCAGCGTTTTCGGACAGGCCGCCTACGAGCAGTACTTC; CDR3aa: CSVFGQAAYEQYF
abundance: NA; j_gene: TRBJ2-5; v_gene: TRBV10-3; d_gene: TRBD2; CDR3nt: TGTGCCATCAGTGAGGAAGCGGGAGAGGTGACCCAGTACTTC; CDR3aa: CAISEEAGEVTQYF
abundance: medium-sized; j_gene: TRBJ2-7; v_gene: TRBV6-5; d_gene: NA; CDR3nt: TGTGCCAGCAGTTACTCGCGAGAGCAGTACTTC; CDR3aa: CASSYSREQYF
abundance: few; j_gene: TRBJ2-3; v_gene: TRBV24-1; d_gene: NA; CDR3nt: TGTGCCACCGGGGTCTCCTCCGGGGAGTATTTT; CDR3aa: CATGVSSGEYF
abundance: once; j_gene: TRBJ2-1; v_gene: TRBV7-9; d_gene: NA; CDR3nt: TGTGCCAGCAGTGTCTTAGAGCAGTTCTCCATCTTC; CDR3aa: CASSVLEQFSIF
abundance: many; j_gene: TRBJ1-3; v_gene: TRBV6-6; d_gene: NA; CDR3nt: TGTGCCAGCAGTAGACAGGACTCTGGAAACACCATATATTTT; CDR3aa: CASSRQDSGNTIYF
abundance: medium-sized; j_gene: TRBJ1-3; v_gene: TRBV4-1; d_gene: NA; CDR3nt: TGCGCCAGCAGCCAAGCTGGAAACACCATATATTTT; CDR3aa: CASSQAGNTIYF
abundance: few; j_gene: TRBJ2-3; v_gene: TRBV12-3/TRBV12-4; d_gene: NA; CDR3nt: TGTGCCAACACCCAGGTGGCGGGCGCCACAGATACGCAGTATTTT; CDR3aa: CANTQVAGATDTQYF
abundance: many; j_gene: TRBJ2-2; v_gene: TRBV4-1; d_gene: NA; CDR3nt: TGCGCCAGCAGCCAAAACTCGAACACCGGGGAGCTGTTTTTT; CDR3aa: CASSQNSNTGELFF
abundance: medium-sized; j_gene: TRBJ2-7; v_gene: TRBV29-1; d_gene: NA; CDR3nt: TGCAGCGTCCGACCTCAGGACGCTTCCTACGAGCAGTACTTC; CDR3aa: CSVRPQDASYEQYF
abundance: NA; j_gene: TRBJ2-2; v_gene: TRBV6-6; d_gene: NA; CDR3nt: TGTGCCAGCAGTTACCCGGGGGGCAGGAAGCTGTTTTTT; CDR3aa: CASSYPGGRKLFF
abundance: NA; j_gene: TRBJ2-3; v_gene: TRBV7-8; d_gene: NA; CDR3nt: TGTGCCAGCAGCTTAGATGCAAGAGGAGCTAGCACAGATATACAGTATTTT; CDR3aa: CASSLDARGASTDIQYF
abundance: NA; j_gene: TRBJ2-2; v_gene: TRBV4-1; d_gene: TRBD2; CDR3nt: TGCGCCAGTAGTCAAGCGGGAGATGTCACCGGGGAGCTGTTCTTT; CDR3aa: CASSQAGDVTGELFF
abundance: NA; j_gene: TRBJ2-5; v_gene: TRBV10-3; d_gene: NA; CDR3nt: TGTGCCATCGGGGGGGCAGAGACCCAGTACTTC; CDR3aa: CAIGGAETQYF
abundance: NA; j_gene: TRBJ2-5; v_gene: TRBV7-3; d_gene: TRBD2; CDR3nt: TGTGCCAGCAGCTTAATGTCGGGGGACTACGAGCATTACTTC; CDR3aa: CASSLMSGDYEHYF
abundance: many; j_gene: TRBJ2-5; v_gene: TRBV25-1; d_gene: NA; CDR3nt: TGTGCCAGCCAAGGACTGGAAACCCAGTACTTC; CDR3aa: CASQGLETQYF
abundance: many; j_gene: TRBJ2-3; v_gene: TRBV25-1; d_gene: NA; CDR3nt: TGTGCCAGCAGCCCCGACCCGGGAAGCACAGATACGCAGTATTTT; CDR3aa: CASSPDPGSTDTQYF
abundance: NA; j_gene: TRBJ1-3; v_gene: TRBV7-9; d_gene: NA; CDR3nt: TGTGCCAACGGCCTTACAGGACGGGGTGGAAACACCATATATTTT; CDR3aa: CANGLTGRGGNTIYF
abundance: NA; j_gene: TRBJ1-5; v_gene: TRBV29-1; d_gene: NA; CDR3nt: TGCAGCGTTGTACCAGGGGCAAATCAGCCCCAGCATTTT; CDR3aa: CSVVPGANQPQHF
abundance: NA; j_gene: TRBJ2-1; v_gene: TRBV6-1; d_gene: TRBD2; CDR3nt: TGTGCCTGCACCACCGCATCGACTAGCGGGAGGGCGATTTCCTACAATGAGCAGTTCTTC; CDR3aa: CACTTASTSGRAISYNEQFF
abundance: NA; j_gene: TRBJ1-1; v_gene: TRBV5-4; d_gene: NA; CDR3nt: TGTGCCAGCAGACCGGAGGGGTTTTTCAATGAAGCTTTCTTT; CDR3aa: CASRPEGFFNEAFF
abundance: NA; j_gene: TRBJ2-3; v_gene: TRBV12-3/TRBV12-4; d_gene: NA; CDR3nt: TGTGCCAGCAGTTTGGGGCCCTCCCATAGCAGAGATACGCAGTATTTT; CDR3aa: CASSLGPSHSRDTQYF
abundance: NA; j_gene: TRBJ1-1; v_gene: TRBV29-1; d_gene: NA; CDR3nt: TGCAGTGTTCTCAGCACTGAAGCTTTCTTT; CDR3aa: CSVLSTEAFF